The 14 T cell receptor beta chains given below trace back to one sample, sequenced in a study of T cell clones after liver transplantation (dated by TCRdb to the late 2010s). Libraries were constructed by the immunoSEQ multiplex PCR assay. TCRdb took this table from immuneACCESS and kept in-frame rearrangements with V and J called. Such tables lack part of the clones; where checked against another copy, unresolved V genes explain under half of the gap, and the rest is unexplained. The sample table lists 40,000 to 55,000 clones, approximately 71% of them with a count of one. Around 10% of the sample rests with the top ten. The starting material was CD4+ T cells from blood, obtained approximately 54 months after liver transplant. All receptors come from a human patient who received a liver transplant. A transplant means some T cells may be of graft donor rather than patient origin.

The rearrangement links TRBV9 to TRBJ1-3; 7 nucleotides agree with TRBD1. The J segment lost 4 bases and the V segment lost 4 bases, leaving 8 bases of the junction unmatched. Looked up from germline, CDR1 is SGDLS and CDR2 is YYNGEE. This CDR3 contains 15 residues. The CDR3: CASSRTGIGGNTIYF. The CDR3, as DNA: TGTGCCAGCAGCAGGACAGGAATAGGGGGAAACACCATATATTTT.

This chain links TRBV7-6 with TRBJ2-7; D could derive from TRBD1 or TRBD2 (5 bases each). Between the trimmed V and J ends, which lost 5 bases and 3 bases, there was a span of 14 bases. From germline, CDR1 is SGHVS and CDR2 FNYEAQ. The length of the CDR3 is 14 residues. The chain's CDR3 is CASSLVWDGYEQYF. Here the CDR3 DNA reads TGTGCCAGCAGCCTCGTCTGGGACGGCTACGAGCAGTACTTC.

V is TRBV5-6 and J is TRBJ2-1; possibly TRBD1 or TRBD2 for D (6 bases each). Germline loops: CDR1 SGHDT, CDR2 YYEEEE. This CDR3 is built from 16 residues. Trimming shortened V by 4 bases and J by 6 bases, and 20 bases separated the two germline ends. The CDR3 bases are TGTGCCAGCAGCCCTAGGGGGGATTCCGTGGGCAATGAGCAGTTCTTC. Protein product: CASSPRGDSVGNEQFF.

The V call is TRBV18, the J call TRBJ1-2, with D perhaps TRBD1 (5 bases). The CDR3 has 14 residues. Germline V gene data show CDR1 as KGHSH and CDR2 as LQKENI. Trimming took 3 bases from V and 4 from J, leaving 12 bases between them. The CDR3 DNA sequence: TGTGCCAGCTCACCCCCTGACAGTGCCTATGGCTACACCTTC. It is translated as CASSPPDSAYGYTF.

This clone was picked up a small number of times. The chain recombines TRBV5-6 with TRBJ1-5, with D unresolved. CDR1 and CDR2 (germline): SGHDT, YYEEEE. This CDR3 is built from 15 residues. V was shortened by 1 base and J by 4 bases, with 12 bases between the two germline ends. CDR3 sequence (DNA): TGTGCCAGCAGCTTGTATGCCGGCCGAAATCAGCCCCAGCATTTT. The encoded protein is CASSLYAGRNQPQHF.

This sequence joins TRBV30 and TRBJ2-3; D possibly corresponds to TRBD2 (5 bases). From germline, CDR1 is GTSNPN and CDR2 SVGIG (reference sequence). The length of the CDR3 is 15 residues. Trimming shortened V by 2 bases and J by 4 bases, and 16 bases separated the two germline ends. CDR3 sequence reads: CAWSRASGQADTQYF. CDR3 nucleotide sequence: TGTGCCTGGAGTAGGGCAAGCGGCCAAGCAGATACGCAGTATTTT. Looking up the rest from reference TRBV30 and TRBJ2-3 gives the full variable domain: SQTIHQWPATLVQPVGSPLSLECTVEGTSNPNLYWYRQAAGRGLQLLFYSVGIGQISSEVPQNLSASRPQDRQFILSSKKLLLSDSGFYLCAWSRASGQADTQYFGPGTRLTVL.

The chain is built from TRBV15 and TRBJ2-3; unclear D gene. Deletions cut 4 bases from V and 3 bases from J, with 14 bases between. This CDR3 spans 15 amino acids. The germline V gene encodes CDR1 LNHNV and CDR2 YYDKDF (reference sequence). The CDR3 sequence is CATSTHQAATDTQYF. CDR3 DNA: TGTGCCACCAGCACCCATCAGGCAGCAACAGATACGCAGTATTTT. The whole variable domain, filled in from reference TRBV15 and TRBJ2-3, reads DAMVIQNPRYQVTQFGKPVTLSCSQTLNHNVMYWYQQKSSQAPKLLFHYYDKDFNNEADTPDNFQSRRPNTSFCFLDIRSPGLGDTAMYLCATSTHQAATDTQYFGPGTRLTVL.

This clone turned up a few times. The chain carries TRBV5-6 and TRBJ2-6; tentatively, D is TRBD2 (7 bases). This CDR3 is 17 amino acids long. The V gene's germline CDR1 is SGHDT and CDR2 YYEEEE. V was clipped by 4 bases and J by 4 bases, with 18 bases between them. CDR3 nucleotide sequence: TGTGCCAGCAGCGGGGTCGGGGGGCCCATGGGGGCCAACGTCCTGACTTTC. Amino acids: CASSGVGGPMGANVLTF. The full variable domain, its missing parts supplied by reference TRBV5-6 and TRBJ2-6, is DAGVTQSPTHLIKTRGQQVTLRCSPKSGHDTVSWYQQALGQGPQFIFQYYEEEERQRGNFPDRFSGHQFPNYSSELNVNALLLGDSALYLCASSGVGGPMGANVLTFGAGSRLTVL.

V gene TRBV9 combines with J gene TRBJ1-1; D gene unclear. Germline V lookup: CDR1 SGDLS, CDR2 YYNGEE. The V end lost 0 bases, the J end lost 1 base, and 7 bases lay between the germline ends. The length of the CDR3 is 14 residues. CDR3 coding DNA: TGTGCCAGCAGCGTAGGGAACAGGAACACTGAAGCTTTCTTT. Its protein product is CASSVGNRNTEAFF. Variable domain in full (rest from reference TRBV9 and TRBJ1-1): DSGVTQTPKHLITATGQRVTLRCSPRSGDLSVYWYQQSLDQGLQFLIQYYNGEERAKGNILERFSAQQFPDLHSELNLSSLELGDSALYFCASSVGNRNTEAFFGQGTRLTVV.

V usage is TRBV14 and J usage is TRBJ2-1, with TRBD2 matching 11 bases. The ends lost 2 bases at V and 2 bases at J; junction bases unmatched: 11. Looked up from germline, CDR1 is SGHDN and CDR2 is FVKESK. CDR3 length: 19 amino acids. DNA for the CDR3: TGTGCCAGCAGCCAAAAGGGACTAGCGGCCTGGATGACCTACAATGAGCAGTTCTTC. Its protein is CASSQKGLAAWMTYNEQFF. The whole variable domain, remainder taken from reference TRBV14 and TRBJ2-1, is EAGVTQFPSHSVIEKGQTVTLRCDPISGHDNLYWYRRVMGKEIKFLLHFVKESKQDESGMPNNRFLAERTGGTYSTLKVQPAELEDSGVYFCASSQKGLAAWMTYNEQFFGPGTRLTVL.

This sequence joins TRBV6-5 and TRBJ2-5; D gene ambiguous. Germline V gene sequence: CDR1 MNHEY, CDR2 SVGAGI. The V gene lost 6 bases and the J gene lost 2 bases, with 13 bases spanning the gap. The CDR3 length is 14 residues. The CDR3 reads CASSLLLLQETQYF. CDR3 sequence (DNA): TGTGCCAGCAGCCTCCTATTGCTGCAAGAGACCCAGTACTTC.

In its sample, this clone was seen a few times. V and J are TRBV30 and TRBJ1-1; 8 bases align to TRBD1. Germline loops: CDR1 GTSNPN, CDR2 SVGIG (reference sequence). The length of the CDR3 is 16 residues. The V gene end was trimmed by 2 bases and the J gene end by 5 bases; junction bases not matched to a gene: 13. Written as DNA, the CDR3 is TGTGCCTGGAGTTCCCAAGCAGGGGGCGCCGGGACTGAAGCTTTCTTT. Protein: CAWSSQAGGAGTEAFF.

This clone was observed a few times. The chain's CDR3 is CASSQDRDRGYTF. The CDR3 nucleotides read TGCGCCAGCAGCCAAGACAGGGACAGGGGCTACACCTTC. The chain has TRBV4-1 and TRBJ1-2; 8 nucleotides line up with TRBD1. J was trimmed by 8 bases and V by 0 bases; bases with no gene match: 2. Germline CDR1 is MGHRA and CDR2 is YSYEKL. The CDR3 is made up of 13 amino acids.

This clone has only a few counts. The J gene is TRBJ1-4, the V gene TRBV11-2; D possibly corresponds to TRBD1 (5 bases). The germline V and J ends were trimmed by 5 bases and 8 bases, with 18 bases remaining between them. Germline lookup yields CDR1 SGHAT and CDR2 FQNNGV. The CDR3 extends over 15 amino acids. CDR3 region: CASSGGGVFEEKLFF. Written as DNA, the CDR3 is TGTGCCAGCAGCGGCGGGGGGGTATTCGAGGAAAAACTGTTTTTT.